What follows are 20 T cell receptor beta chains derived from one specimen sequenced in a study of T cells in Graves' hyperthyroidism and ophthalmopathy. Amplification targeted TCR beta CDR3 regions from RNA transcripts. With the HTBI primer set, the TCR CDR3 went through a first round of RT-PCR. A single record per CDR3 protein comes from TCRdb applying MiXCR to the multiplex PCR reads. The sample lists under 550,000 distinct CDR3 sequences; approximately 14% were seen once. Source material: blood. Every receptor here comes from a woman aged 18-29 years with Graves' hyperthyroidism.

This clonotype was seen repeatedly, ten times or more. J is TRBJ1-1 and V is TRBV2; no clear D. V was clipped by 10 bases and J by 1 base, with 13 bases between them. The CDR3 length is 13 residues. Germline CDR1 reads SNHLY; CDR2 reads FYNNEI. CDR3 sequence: CAKSQVKNTEAFF. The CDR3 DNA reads TGTGCCAAGTCCCAGGTTAAGAACACTGAAGCTTTCTTT.

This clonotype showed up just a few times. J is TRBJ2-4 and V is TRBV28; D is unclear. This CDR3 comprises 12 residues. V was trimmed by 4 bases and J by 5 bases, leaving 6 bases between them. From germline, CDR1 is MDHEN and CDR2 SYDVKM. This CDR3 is CASSSLENIQYF. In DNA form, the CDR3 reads TGTGCCAGCAGTTCCTTAGAAAACATTCAGTACTTC.

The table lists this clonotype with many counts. The CDR3 nucleotides read TGTGCCAGCAGAGAACTACAGGGCTATGAGCAGTTCTTC. Amino acids: CASRELQGYEQFF. This chain joins TRBV6-1 and TRBJ2-1; a weak D match, TRBD1 (6 bases). Germline CDR1 and CDR2: MNHNS and SASEGT. The germline V and J ends were trimmed by 6 bases and 8 bases, with 14 bases remaining between them. CDR3 size: 13 residues.

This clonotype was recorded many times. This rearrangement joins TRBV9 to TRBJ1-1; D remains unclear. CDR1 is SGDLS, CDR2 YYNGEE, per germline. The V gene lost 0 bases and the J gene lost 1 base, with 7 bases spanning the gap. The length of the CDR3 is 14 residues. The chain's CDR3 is CASSVGTGNTEAFF. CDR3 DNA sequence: TGTGCCAGCAGCGTAGGGACGGGGAACACTGAAGCTTTCTTT.

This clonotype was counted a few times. CDR3 sequence: CSVGKGNTEAFF. In DNA, the CDR3 is TGCAGCGTTGGAAAAGGGAACACTGAAGCTTTCTTT. The chain uses TRBV29-1 and TRBJ1-1; D remains ambiguous. The CDR3 length is 12 residues. Germline V gene data show CDR1 as SQVTM and CDR2 as ANQGSEA. The V end lost 4 bases, the J end lost 1 base, and 7 bases lay between the germline ends.

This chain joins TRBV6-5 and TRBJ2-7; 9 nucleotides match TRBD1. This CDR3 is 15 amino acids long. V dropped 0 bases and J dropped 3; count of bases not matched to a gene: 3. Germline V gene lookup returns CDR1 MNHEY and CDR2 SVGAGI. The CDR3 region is CASSYSGQGIYEQYF. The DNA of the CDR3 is TGTGCCAGCAGTTACTCGGGACAGGGAATCTACGAGCAGTACTTC.

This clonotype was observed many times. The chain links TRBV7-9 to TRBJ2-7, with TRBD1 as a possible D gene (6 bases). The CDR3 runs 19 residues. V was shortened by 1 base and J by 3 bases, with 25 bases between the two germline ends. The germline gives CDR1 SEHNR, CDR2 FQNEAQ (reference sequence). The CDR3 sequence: CASSLEAGDSGTNSYEQYF. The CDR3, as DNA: TGTGCCAGCAGCTTAGAGGCAGGGGATTCCGGGACAAACAGCTACGAGCAGTACTTC.

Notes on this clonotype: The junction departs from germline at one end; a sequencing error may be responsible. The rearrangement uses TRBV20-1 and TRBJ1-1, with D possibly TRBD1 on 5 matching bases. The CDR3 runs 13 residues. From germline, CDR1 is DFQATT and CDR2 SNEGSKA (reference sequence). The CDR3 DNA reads TGCAGTGCTAAGGAGGGGCTGAACACTAAAGCTTTCTTT. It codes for CSAKEGLNTKAFF.

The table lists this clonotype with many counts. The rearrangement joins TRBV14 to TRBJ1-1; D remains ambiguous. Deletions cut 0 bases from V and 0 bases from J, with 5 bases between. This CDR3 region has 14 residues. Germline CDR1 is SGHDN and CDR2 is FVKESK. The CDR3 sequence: CASSQDQLNTEAFF. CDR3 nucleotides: TGTGCCAGCAGCCAAGATCAGTTGAACACTGAAGCTTTCTTT.

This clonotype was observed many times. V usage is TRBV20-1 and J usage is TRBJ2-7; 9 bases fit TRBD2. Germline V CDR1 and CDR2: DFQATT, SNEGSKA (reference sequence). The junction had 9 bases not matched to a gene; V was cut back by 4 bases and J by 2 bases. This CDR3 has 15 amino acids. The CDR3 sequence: CSATSQGGRAYEQYF. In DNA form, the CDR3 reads TGCAGTGCTACCAGTCAGGGCGGGAGGGCCTACGAGCAGTACTTC.

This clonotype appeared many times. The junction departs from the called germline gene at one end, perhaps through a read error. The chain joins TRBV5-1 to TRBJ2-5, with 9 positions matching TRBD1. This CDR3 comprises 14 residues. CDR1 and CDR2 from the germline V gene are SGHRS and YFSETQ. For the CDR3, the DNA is TGCGCCAGCAGAACCGGGACAGGGCAAGGGACCCAGTACTTC. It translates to CASRTGTGQGTQYF.

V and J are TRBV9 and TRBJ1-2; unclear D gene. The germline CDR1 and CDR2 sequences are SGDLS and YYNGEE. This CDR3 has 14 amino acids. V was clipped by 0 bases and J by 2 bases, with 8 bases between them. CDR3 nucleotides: TGTGCCAGCAGCGTAGGGGGAGGGAACTATGGCTACACCTTC. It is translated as CASSVGGGNYGYTF.

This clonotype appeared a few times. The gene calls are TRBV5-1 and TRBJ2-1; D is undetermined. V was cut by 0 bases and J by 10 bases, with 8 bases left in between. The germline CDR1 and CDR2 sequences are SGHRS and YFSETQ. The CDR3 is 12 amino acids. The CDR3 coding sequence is TGCGCCAGCAGCTTGGTGGCGTCAGAGCAGTTCTTC. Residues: CASSLVASEQFF.

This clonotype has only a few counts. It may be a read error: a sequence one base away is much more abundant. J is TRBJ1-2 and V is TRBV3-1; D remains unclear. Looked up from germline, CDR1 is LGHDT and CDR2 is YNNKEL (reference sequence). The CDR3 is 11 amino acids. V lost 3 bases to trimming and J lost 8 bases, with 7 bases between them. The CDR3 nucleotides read TGTGCCAGCAGCCAGGGCGCCGGCTACACCTTC. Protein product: CASSQGAGYTF.

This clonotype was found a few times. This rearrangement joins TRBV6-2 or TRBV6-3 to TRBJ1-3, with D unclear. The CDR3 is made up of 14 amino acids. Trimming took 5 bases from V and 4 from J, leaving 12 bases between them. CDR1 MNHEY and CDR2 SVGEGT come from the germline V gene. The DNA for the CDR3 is TGTGCCAGCAGTGTTGAGGAAGAAGGAAACACCATATATTTT. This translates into CASSVEEEGNTIYF.

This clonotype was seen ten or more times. As DNA, the CDR3 is TGTGCCAGCAGGATAGGGGCTCAGCCCCAGCATTTT. Translating it yields CASRIGAQPQHF. The chain combines TRBV12-3 or TRBV12-4 with TRBJ1-5; D possibly corresponds to TRBD1 (5 bases). The CDR3 covers 12 residues. Trimming removed 6 bases at V and 6 bases at J, with 9 bases between.

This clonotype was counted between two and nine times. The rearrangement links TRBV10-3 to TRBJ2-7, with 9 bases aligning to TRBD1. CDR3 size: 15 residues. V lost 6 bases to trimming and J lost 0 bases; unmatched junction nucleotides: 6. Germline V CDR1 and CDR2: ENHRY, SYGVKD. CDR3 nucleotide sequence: TGTGCCATCAGGACCGGGACAGGGAGCTCCTACGAGCAGTACTTC. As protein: CAIRTGTGSSYEQYF.

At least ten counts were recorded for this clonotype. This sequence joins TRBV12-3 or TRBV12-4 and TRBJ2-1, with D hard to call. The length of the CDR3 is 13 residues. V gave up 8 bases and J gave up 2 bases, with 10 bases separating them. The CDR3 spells CASVASPYNEQFF. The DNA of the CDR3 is TGTGCCAGCGTGGCGTCTCCCTACAATGAGCAGTTCTTC.

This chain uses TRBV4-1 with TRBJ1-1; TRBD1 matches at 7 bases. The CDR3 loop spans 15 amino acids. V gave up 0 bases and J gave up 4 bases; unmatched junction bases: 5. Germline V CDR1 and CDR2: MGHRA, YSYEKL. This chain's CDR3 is CASSQEQGLVTEAFF. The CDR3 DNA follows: TGCGCCAGCAGCCAAGAACAGGGGCTGGTCACTGAAGCTTTCTTT.

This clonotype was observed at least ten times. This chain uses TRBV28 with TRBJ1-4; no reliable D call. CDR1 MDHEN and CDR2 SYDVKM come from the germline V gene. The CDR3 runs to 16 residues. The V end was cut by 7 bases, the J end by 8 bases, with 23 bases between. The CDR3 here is CASTSGGLGKKEKLFF. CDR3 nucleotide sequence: TGTGCCAGCACCTCGGGAGGGCTAGGGAAGAAAGAAAAACTGTTTTTT. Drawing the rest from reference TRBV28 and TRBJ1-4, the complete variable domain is DVKVTQSSRYLVKRTGEKVFLECVQDMDHENMFWYRQDPGLGLRLIYFSYDVKMKEKGDIPEGYSVSREKKERFSLILESASTNQTSMYLCASTSGGLGKKEKLFFGSGTQLSVL.